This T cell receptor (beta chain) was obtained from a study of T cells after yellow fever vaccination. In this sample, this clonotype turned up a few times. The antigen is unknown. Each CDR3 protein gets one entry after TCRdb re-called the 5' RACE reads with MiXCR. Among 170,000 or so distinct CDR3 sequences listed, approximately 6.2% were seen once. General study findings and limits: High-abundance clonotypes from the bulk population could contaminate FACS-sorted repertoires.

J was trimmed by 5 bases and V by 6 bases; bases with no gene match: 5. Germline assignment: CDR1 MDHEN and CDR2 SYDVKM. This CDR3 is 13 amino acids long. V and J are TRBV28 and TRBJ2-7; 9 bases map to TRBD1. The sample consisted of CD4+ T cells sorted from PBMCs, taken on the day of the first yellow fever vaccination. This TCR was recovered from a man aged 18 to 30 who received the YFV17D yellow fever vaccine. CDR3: CASRGTGRDEQYV. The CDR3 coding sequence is TGTGCCAGCAGGGGGACAGGGCGCGACGAGCAGTACGTC.